In this sample, the clone carrying this T cell receptor (beta chain) turned up a few times. Its antigen is unknown. The entry originates in a study of CD8+ T cells in alopecia areata. As for the study in general: Tofacitinib therapy took 6 to 18 months; 6 months off drug came after.

Study-level points and caveats: For patients receiving tofacitinib, scalp clonality and expanded CD8+ clones among the top 100 significantly decreased. Having one nonresponder leaves uncertain how baseline CD8+ expansion relates to response.

Stated treatment: oral pan-JAK inhibitor, 5-10 mg twice daily. Germline loops: CDR1 SEHNR, CDR2 FQNEAQ (reference sequence). V dropped 5 bases and J dropped 4; count of bases not matched to a gene: 8. This CDR3 has 15 residues. Once RNA had been extracted, it was reverse transcribed into cDNA to act as the sequencing template. The method was immunoSEQ multiplex PCR; TCRdb's version includes in-frame clones alone and lacks a portion of them. The table includes about 100,000 clones, around 40% detected once. V usage is TRBV7-9 and J usage is TRBJ1-2; 9 nucleotides align to TRBD1. Sample: CD8+ T cells sorted from blood, taken at week 24, from a patient treated with tofacitinib. This receptor was taken from a human donor with alopecia areata. The CDR3 DNA follows: TGTGCCAGCAGCCAGACAGGGGGTTCTTTCTATGGCTACACCTTC. This sequence encodes CASSQTGGSFYGYTF.